This T cell receptor beta chain originates from a study of PD-1 blockade in classical Hodgkin lymphoma. Overall study: Nivolumab dosed at 3 mg/kg went to patients intravenously every 2 weeks. Study findings and constraints: Reasons behind the repertoire differences stay unclear, perhaps disease activity or earlier therapy. For complete responders, baseline diversity was comparable to that of newly diagnosed patients.

The method was immunoSEQ multiplex PCR; TCRdb's version includes in-frame clones alone and lacks a portion of them. This table has roughly 13,000 clones, roughly 76% appearing once. All trial patients relapsed after autologous stem cell transplantation. Worth noting for this clone: Its matching antigen is unknown.

Looked up from germline, CDR1 is KGHSH and CDR2 is LQKENI. CDR3 size: 17 residues. V lost 2 bases and J lost 4; bases outside the gene matches: 12. Material: peripheral blood mononuclear cells (PBMCs), obtained at baseline. The source is a human donor with classical Hodgkin lymphoma. The chain recombines TRBV18 with TRBJ2-7, with 9 positions matching TRBD2. DNA of the CDR3: TGTGCCAGCTCACCATACCAATTAGCGGGAGTGGGGTACGAGCAGTACTTC. Translated: CASSPYQLAGVGYEQYF.